The 5 T cell receptor beta chains below all came from one sample that was sequenced in a study of tumor T cells in aggressive B-cell lymphoma. Generated by immunoSEQ multiplex PCR, the TCRdb table keeps only in-frame clones and is missing some. The sample has 4,000 to 5,000 clones; 88% are singletons. The specimen was tumor tissue. Source of these receptors: an adult with diffuse large B cell lymphoma.

Notes on this clone: Compared with germline, one end of the junction differs, possibly owing to a read error. The chain links TRBV5-1 to TRBJ2-3, with D possibly TRBD2 on 5 matching bases. Germline lookup yields CDR1 SGHRS and CDR2 YFSETQ. The CDR3 runs 14 residues. This CDR3 is CASSLRGSKDTQYF. The CDR3 DNA reads as TGCGCCAGCAGCTTGAGAGGGAGCAAAGATACGCAGTATTTT. Full variable domain (rest looked up from reference TRBV5-1 and TRBJ2-3): KAGVTQTPRYLIKTRGQQVTLSCSPISGHRSVSWYQQTPGQGLQFLFEYFSETQRNKGNFPGRFSGRQFSNSRSEMNVSTLELGDSALYLCASSLRGSKDTQYFGPGTRLTVL.

This chain uses TRBV4-3 with TRBJ1-1; TRBD1 aligns across 8 bases. This CDR3 spans 15 amino acids. Germline V gives CDR1 LGHNA, CDR2 YSLEER. The V segment lost 4 bases and the J segment 6 bases; nucleotides outside the gene matches: 10. CDR3 nucleotides: TGCGCCAGCAGCCGAACCGGGACAGGCCGTTCTGAAGCTTTCTTT. Its translation is CASSRTGTGRSEAFF.

The gene calls are TRBV28 and TRBJ2-2; a possible D gene is TRBD1 (5 bases). The CDR3 totals 14 residues. The germline V gene has CDR1 MDHEN and CDR2 SYDVKM. Trimming left V 2 bases short and J 3 bases short, with 7 bases between. The CDR3 region is CASSLTGHTGELFF. The CDR3 DNA reads TGTGCCAGCAGTTTAACAGGACACACCGGGGAGCTGTTTTTT.

This chain's CDR3 is CASSYTGTARDTQYF. The CDR3 bases are TGTGCCAGCAGCTATACCGGGACAGCGAGAGATACGCAGTATTTT. The chain uses TRBV9 and TRBJ2-3; 7 nucleotides agree with TRBD1. The CDR3 has 15 residues. The ends lost 4 bases at V and 5 bases at J; junction bases unmatched: 10. The germline V gene encodes CDR1 SGDLS and CDR2 YYNGEE.

This chain connects TRBV29-1 to TRBJ2-3; TRBD1 matches at 7 bases. Germline V gene sequence: CDR1 SQVTM, CDR2 ANQGSEA. The trim removed 5 bases at V and 4 bases at J, leaving 12 bases unmatched. The CDR3 consists of 15 residues. CDR3 bases: TGCAGCGTTCGTCTGACAGGGTATCAGGCAGATACGCAGTATTTT. It is translated as CSVRLTGYQADTQYF.